This T cell receptor beta chain was obtained from a study of OX40 agonist ivuxolimab in advanced cancers. About the study: At 65% to 90% male, the cohort had a mean age of about 60 years, ranging from roughly 20 to 90. Of the participants, 40% to 50% had some prior anti-PD-1, anti-PD-L1 or anti-CTLA-4 therapy, which was allowed.

Autoimmune disease history or systemic immunosuppression disqualified patients. The investigators sampled blood at baseline, at cycle 4 day 1, and at cycle 7 day 1. Repertoires were generated with immunoSEQ multiplex PCR, while TCRdb's copy carries only in-frame clones and drops some. The table shows tens of thousands of clones, with roughly nine tenths occurring only once. The V end was cut by 1 base, the J end by 5 bases, with 14 bases between. The germline gives CDR1 SQVTM, CDR2 ANQGSEA. The CDR3 spans 14 residues. The rearrangement joins TRBV29-1 to TRBJ1-2; maybe TRBD1 (6 bases). Sequences were derived from CD4+ or CD8+ T cells sorted from blood, sampled in a trial of the OX40 agonist ivuxolimab. The TCR was taken from an adult with an advanced solid tumor such as melanoma, head and neck, liver or kidney cancer. In DNA, the CDR3 is TGCAGCGTTGAAGTTACAGGGAGGAGGTATGGCTACACCTTC. Translation gives CSVEVTGRRYGYTF.